These T cell receptor beta chains were read from a single sample in a study of blood T cells in healthy people across ages. TCRdb fed the 5' RACE reads into MiXCR, producing one record per CDR3 protein. The sample contains about 1.7 million distinct CDR3 sequences, over 25% of which appear only once. The sequenced material came from blood. The receptors stem from a woman aged 25 to 39 in good health. Each CDR3 is given with its conserved first and last residue. A D gene is named only where the DNA matches it firmly. Not all rows give a size; the values are once, few, many and, for expanded clones, a class.

>NA|TRBJ2-3|TRBV5-1|TRBD2
CASSQGLAGGLTDTQYF
TGCGCCAGCAGCCAAGGACTAGCGGGGGGGTTGACAGATACGCAGTATTTT
>few|TRBJ2-3|TRBV10-1|TRBD2
CASSGTSSGTGTDTQYF
TGCGCCAGCAGTGGGACTAGCTCTGGCACCGGCACAGATACGCAGTATTTT
>few|TRBJ2-5|TRBV20-1|NA
CSTRDSGLPGTQYF
TGCAGTACTAGAGATTCGGGACTGCCCGGGACCCAGTACTTC
>many|TRBJ2-1|TRBV29-1|NA
CSVTFSNEQFF
TGCAGCGTTACATTTTCCAATGAGCAGTTCTTC
>NA|TRBJ1-2|TRBV7-9|NA
CASGLAVAEYGYTF
TGTGCCAGCGGCTTAGCGGTGGCCGAATATGGCTACACCTTC
>few|TRBJ2-5|TRBV7-2|NA
CASSLVDRGRRETQYF
TGTGCCAGCAGCTTAGTTGATCGGGGCCGAAGGGAGACCCAGTACTTC
>NA|TRBJ2-5|TRBV7-8|TRBD2
CASSPRDSGYSGSGETQYF
TGTGCCAGCAGCCCCCGGGACTCTGGATATAGCGGGAGCGGTGAGACCCAGTACTTC
>few|TRBJ1-2|TRBV12-3/TRBV12-4|NA
CASSRPTDVGLYGYTF
TGTGCCAGCAGTCGGCCGACAGACGTGGGACTGTATGGCTACACCTTC
>NA|TRBJ2-3|TRBV20-1|NA
CSAPVQGQDTQYF
TGCAGTGCTCCAGTCCAGGGTCAAGATACGCAGTATTTT
>many|TRBJ1-1|TRBV29-1|NA
CSVEEVPSFF
TGCAGCGTTGAAGAGGTTCCTTCTTTCTTT
>NA|TRBJ1-6|TRBV5-1|NA
CASSLQDSCNSPLHF
TGCGCCAGCAGCTTGCAGGACTCCTGTAATTCACCCCTCCACTTT
>NA|TRBJ2-5|TRBV6-6|TRBD1
CASSLSWTGGQETQYF
TGTGCCAGCAGCTTAAGTTGGACAGGGGGCCAAGAGACCCAGTACTTC
>few|TRBJ2-4|TRBV28|NA
CASSLYDAAKNIQYF
TGTGCCAGCAGTCTCTACGACGCGGCCAAAAACATTCAGTACTTC
>many|TRBJ2-4|TRBV20-1|NA
CSARDPRLAKNIQYF
TGCAGTGCTAGAGATCCCAGGCTAGCCAAAAACATTCAGTACTTC
>NA|TRBJ1-1|TRBV7-8|NA
CASSLGQGVATEAFF
TGTGCCAGCAGCTTAGGGCAGGGAGTGGCCACTGAAGCTTTCTTT
>many|TRBJ2-5|TRBV29-1|NA
CSVESGYGVGETQYF
TGCAGCGTTGAGTCAGGGTACGGGGTAGGAGAGACCCAGTACTTC
>many|TRBJ2-7|TRBV29-1|TRBD2
CSVDGGDYEQYF
TGCAGCGTTGATGGGGGGGACTACGAGCAGTACTTC
>many|TRBJ1-1|TRBV12-3/TRBV12-4|NA
CASSLRQTNTEAFF
TGTGCCAGCAGTTTGAGACAGACTAACACTGAAGCTTTCTTT
>NA|TRBJ1-4|TRBV7-2|TRBD1
CASSPDRVNEKLFF
TGTGCCAGCAGCCCCGACAGGGTCAATGAAAAACTGTTTTTT
>NA|TRBJ1-5|TRBV7-9|NA
CASSLEGFEQPQHF
TGTGCCAGCAGCTTAGAGGGGTTTGAACAGCCCCAGCATTTT
>NA|TRBJ2-5|TRBV7-9|NA
CASRSPGWAETQYF
TGTGCCAGCAGATCCCCAGGGTGGGCCGAGACCCAGTACTTC
>NA|TRBJ1-4|TRBV20-1|NA
CSARGTPEKLFF
TGCAGTGCTAGAGGGACTCCTGAAAAACTGTTTTTT
>many|TRBJ2-5|TRBV29-1|NA
CSGRLGRGETQYF
TGCAGCGGCCGACTAGGGCGGGGAGAGACCCAGTACTTC
>few|TRBJ2-7|TRBV4-1|TRBD1
CASSLSDRGPYEQYF
TGCGCCAGCAGCCTCAGCGACAGGGGCCCCTACGAGCAGTACTTC
>few|TRBJ2-4|TRBV10-3|TRBD2
CAILSSSGGSGEQYF
TGTGCCATCCTATCTTCTAGCGGGGGGTCCGGTGAGCAGTACTTC
>NA|TRBJ2-7|TRBV7-9|TRBD1
CASSYRNRGGHEQYF
TGTGCCAGCAGCTACCGGAACAGGGGTGGCCACGAGCAGTACTTC
>few|TRBJ2-3|TRBV10-2|TRBD2
CASSAAGGRGDTQYF
TGCGCCAGCAGTGCAGCGGGAGGGCGGGGAGATACGCAGTATTTT
>few|TRBJ2-5|TRBV5-5|NA
CASGGGSQETQYF
TGTGCCAGCGGGGGTGGAAGCCAAGAGACCCAGTACTTC
>few|TRBJ2-7|TRBV20-1|TRBD2
CSARAGLAGSEQYF
TGCAGTGCTAGAGCGGGACTAGCGGGGTCCGAGCAGTACTTC
>few|TRBJ2-5|TRBV2|NA
CASSEGSFGTMDETQYF
TGTGCCAGCAGTGAAGGGAGTTTCGGGACGATGGACGAGACCCAGTACTTC
>many|TRBJ1-2|TRBV24-1|NA
CATSRANYGYTF
TGTGCCACCAGTAGGGCTAACTATGGCTACACCTTC
>NA|TRBJ2-5|TRBV5-1|NA
CASSSLAVRETQYF
TGCGCCAGCAGCTCCCTGGCAGTTAGAGAGACCCAGTACTTC
>NA|TRBJ2-1|TRBV5-6|TRBD1
CASSADRYYRSEQFF
TGTGCCAGCAGCGCGGACAGGTACTACCGTTCTGAGCAGTTCTTC
>NA|TRBJ2-2|TRBV27|TRBD2
CASSSAGTSGGPGTGELFF
TGTGCCAGCAGTTCGGCCGGGACTAGCGGGGGGCCCGGTACCGGGGAGCTGTTTTTT
>few|TRBJ2-1|TRBV14|NA
CASSPKGQSARVNEQFF
TGTGCCAGCAGCCCTAAAGGGCAAAGCGCCAGGGTCAATGAGCAGTTCTTC
>NA|TRBJ2-7|TRBV11-2|NA
CASSQRGVANSYEQYF
TGTGCCAGCAGCCAGCGCGGGGTGGCAAACTCCTACGAGCAGTACTTC
>NA|TRBJ2-5|TRBV5-1|TRBD1
CASSRDRQATQYF
TGCGCCAGCAGCCGGGACAGGCAAGCGACCCAGTACTTC
>NA|TRBJ2-7|TRBV20-1|NA
CSTTTGEREQYF
TGCAGTACAACAACAGGAGAGCGCGAGCAGTACTTC
>NA|TRBJ2-7|TRBV6-5|NA
CASSYSFRDYEQYF
TGTGCCAGCAGTTACTCATTCCGAGACTACGAGCAGTACTTC
>NA|TRBJ2-7|TRBV20-1|TRBD2
CSAVAAGDYYEQYF
TGCAGTGCTGTCGCGGCGGGGGACTACTACGAGCAGTACTTC
>many|TRBJ1-2|TRBV5-1|NA
CASSPRSLVRLDGYTF
TGCGCCAGCAGCCCAAGGAGCCTGGTCAGACTGGATGGCTACACCTTC
>NA|TRBJ1-2|TRBV20-1|NA
CSARRSGAGPGYTF
TGCAGTGCTAGACGGTCAGGGGCAGGGCCTGGCTACACCTTC
>few|TRBJ1-2|TRBV12-3/TRBV12-4|NA
CASSFLVAGGVNGYTF
TGTGCCAGCAGTTTTCTGGTGGCAGGTGGGGTAAATGGCTACACCTTC
>NA|TRBJ2-1|TRBV6-1|TRBD2
CASSEATGGRRTSGRNEQFF
TGTGCCAGCAGTGAAGCGACAGGGGGGAGACGGACTAGCGGGAGAAATGAGCAGTTCTTC
>NA|TRBJ1-2|TRBV29-1|NA
CIVDRTSYGYTF
TGCATCGTTGACAGGACTAGCTATGGCTACACCTTC
>few|TRBJ1-2|TRBV19|TRBD1
CASSIARTGNYGYTF
TGTGCCAGTAGTATAGCCCGGACAGGCAACTATGGCTACACCTTC
>few|TRBJ2-7|TRBV7-2|NA
CASSLGYGGTYYEQYF
TGTGCCAGCAGCTTAGGGTATGGGGGGACCTACTACGAGCAGTACTTC
>many|TRBJ2-1|TRBV4-1|NA
CASSQGVPSRLNNEQFF
TGCGCCAGCAGCCAAGGGGTTCCGAGTCGGCTGAACAATGAGCAGTTCTTC
>once|TRBJ2-5|TRBV7-9|NA
CAGSLANYQETQYF
TGTGCCGGCAGCTTAGCGAACTACCAAGAGACCCAGTACTTC
>many|TRBJ2-3|TRBV7-2|NA
CASSVQKTDTQYF
TGTGCCAGCAGCGTGCAAAAGACAGATACGCAGTATTTT
>many|TRBJ2-5|TRBV10-3|NA
CAISGDQETQYF
TGTGCCATCAGCGGGGACCAAGAGACCCAGTACTTC
>NA|TRBJ2-3|TRBV5-1|NA
CVSSFEPEGTQYF
TGCGTCAGCAGCTTCGAACCGGAAGGGACGCAGTATTTT
>NA|TRBJ1-1|TRBV5-1|TRBD1
CASSSDRGSTEAFF
TGCGCCAGCAGCTCGGACAGGGGAAGCACTGAAGCTTTCTTT
>NA|TRBJ2-1|TRBV5-6|TRBD1
CASSPKTGGGDEQFF
TGTGCCAGCAGCCCTAAGACAGGGGGCGGCGATGAGCAGTTCTTC
>NA|TRBJ2-2|TRBV12-5|NA
CASGLPGRSFTGELFF
TGTGCTAGTGGTTTGCCGGGGCGGTCCTTCACCGGGGAGCTGTTTTTT
>NA|TRBJ1-5|TRBV28|NA
CASSPVGPPNQHQHF
TGTGCCAGCAGCCCTGTGGGCCCCCCCAATCAGCACCAGCATTTT
>NA|TRBJ2-3|TRBV21-1|NA
CASSKGYSSGVDTQYF
TGTGCCAGCAGCAAAGGTTACTCCTCGGGGGTAGATACGCAGTATTTT
>NA|TRBJ2-3|TRBV27|NA
CASSAGTLLTDTQYF
TGTGCCAGCAGTGCAGGGACTTTACTCACAGATACGCAGTATTTT